The entry below gives a single T cell receptor beta chain sequence along with its context. As yet, its antigen is unknown. The authors sorted CD4+ naive, central memory, regulatory and stem cell-like memory cells via CD45RO/CCR7/CD25/CD127/CD95/CD27. This sample stems from a study of beta chain features in type 1 diabetes. Findings and limits, study-wide: Researchers reported that naive, central memory and Treg TCRB repertoires appeared more similar in patients than in healthy donors. Moderate yet significant TCRB CDR3 shortening was seen in Type 1 diabetes patients in all four CD4+ subsets. A definitive answer on HLA type influencing TCRB rearrangement was not reached here. PCR could preferentially amplify shorter templates, alike in patients and controls.

Expressed TCRB transcripts got sequenced, as all isolated RNA was reverse transcribed. Libraries were prepared by immunoSEQ multiplex PCR; TCRdb keeps only in-frame clonotypes and omits some of them. The sample holds a few hundred thousand clones; over 8.5% are singletons and the top ten take about 0.6%. CDR3 length equals 15 residues. Germline values: CDR1 SGHRS, CDR2 YFSETQ. V was shortened by 4 bases and J by 5 bases, with 16 bases between the two germline ends. The receptor's source is a man aged 25-40 years with type 1 diabetes. The chain carries TRBV5-1 and TRBJ1-5; the D is unclear. The source material was central memory CD4+ T cells from blood. The CDR3 DNA is TGCGCCAGCAGCGTAGCCCCCCTCAGAGATCAGCCCCAGCATTTT. Its protein is CASSVAPLRDQPQHF.